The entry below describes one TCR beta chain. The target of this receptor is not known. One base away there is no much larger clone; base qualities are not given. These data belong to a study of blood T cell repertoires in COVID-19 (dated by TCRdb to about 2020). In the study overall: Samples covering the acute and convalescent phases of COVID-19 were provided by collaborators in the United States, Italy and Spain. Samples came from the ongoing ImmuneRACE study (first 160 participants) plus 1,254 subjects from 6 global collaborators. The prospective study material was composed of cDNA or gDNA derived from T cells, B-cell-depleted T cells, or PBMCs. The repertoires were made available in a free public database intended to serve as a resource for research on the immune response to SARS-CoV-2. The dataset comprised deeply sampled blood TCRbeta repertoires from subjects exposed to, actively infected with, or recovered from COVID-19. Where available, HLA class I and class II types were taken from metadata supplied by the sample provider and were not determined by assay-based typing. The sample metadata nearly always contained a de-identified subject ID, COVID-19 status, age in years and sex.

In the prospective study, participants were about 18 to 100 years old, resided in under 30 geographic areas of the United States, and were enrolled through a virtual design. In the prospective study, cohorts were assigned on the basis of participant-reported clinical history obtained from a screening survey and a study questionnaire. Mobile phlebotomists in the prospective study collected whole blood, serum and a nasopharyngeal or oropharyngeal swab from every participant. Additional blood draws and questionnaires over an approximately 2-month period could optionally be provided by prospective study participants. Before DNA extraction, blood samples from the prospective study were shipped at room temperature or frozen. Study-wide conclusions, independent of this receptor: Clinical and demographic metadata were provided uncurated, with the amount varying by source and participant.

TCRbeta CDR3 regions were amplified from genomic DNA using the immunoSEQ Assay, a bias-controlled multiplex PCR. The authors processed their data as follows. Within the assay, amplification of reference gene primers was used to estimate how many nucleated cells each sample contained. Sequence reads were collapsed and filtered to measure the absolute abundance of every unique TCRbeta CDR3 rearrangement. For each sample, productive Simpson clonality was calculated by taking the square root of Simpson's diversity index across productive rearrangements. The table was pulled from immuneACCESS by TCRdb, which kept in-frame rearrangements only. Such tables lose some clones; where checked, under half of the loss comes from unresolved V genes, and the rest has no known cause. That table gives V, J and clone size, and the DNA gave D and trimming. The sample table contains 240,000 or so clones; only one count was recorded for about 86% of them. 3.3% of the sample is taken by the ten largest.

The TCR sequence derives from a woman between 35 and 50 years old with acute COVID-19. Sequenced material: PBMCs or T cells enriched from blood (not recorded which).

The base sequence is TGTGCCACCAGCAGAGTGACGCGGGGAGGGGAGACCCAGTACTTC. This codes for CATSRVTRGGETQYF. In this chain, TRBV15 is recombined with TRBJ2-5; TRBD2 agrees with 7 junctional bases. From its cysteine to its phenylalanine, the CDR3 spans 15 amino acids. The entry retains the CDR3 DNA only, 45 bases that are in frame from base 1. The CDR1 and CDR2 encoded by the germline V gene (reference sequence) are LNHNV and YYDKDF. V and J are trimmed by 1 base and 5 bases, and the gene matches miss 7 bases of the junction. The CDR3, completed at both ends by the reference TRBV15 and TRBJ2-5 genes, gives the full variable domain DAMVIQNPRYQVTQFGKPVTLSCSQTLNHNVMYWYQQKSSQAPKLLFHYYDKDFNNEADTPDNFQSRRPNTSFCFLDIRSPGLGDTAMYLCATSRVTRGGETQYFGPGTRLLVL.